These 18 T cell receptor beta chains share one sample of origin, sequenced in a study of T cells in localized non-small cell lung cancer. TCRdb keeps only in-frame clones here, not all; method: immunoSEQ multiplex PCR. The sample has fewer than 30,000 clones; less than 90% are singletons. Here the sequenced sample was peripheral blood, taken before any cancer treatment. These receptors were taken from an older female donor with stage II squamous cell lung carcinoma.

This clone was detected only once. The V call is TRBV6-1, the J call TRBJ2-5, with 12 bases aligning to TRBD2. V trimming: 5 bases; J trimming: 5 bases; junction bases outside the gene matches: 6. CDR1 and CDR2 (germline): MNHNS, SASEGT. The CDR3 is 15 amino acids. The CDR3 sequence is CASSWTSGAGETQYF. DNA of the CDR3: TGTGCCAGCAGTTGGACTAGCGGGGCCGGTGAGACCCAGTACTTC.

This clone was observed a few times. The V gene is TRBV7-8, the J gene TRBJ1-1; D is unresolved. V was clipped by 6 bases and J by 5 bases, with 13 bases between them. The CDR3 length is 13 residues. From germline, CDR1 is SGHVS and CDR2 FQNEAQ. CDR3 region: CASRYSGRTEAFF. CDR3 coding DNA: TGTGCCAGCAGGTATAGCGGGAGAACTGAAGCTTTCTTT.

This clone was found once. V and J are TRBV5-1 and TRBJ2-1; the D call may be TRBD1 or TRBD2 (5 bases each). Trimming cost V 0 bases and J 10 bases, with 11 bases left between them. CDR3 length: 13 residues. CDR1 SGHRS and CDR2 YFSETQ come from the germline V gene. The CDR3 protein is CASSLGFEGEQFF. CDR3 nucleotides: TGCGCCAGCAGCTTGGGGTTCGAGGGGGAGCAGTTCTTC. Full variable domain (outside the CDR3, taken from reference TRBV5-1 and TRBJ2-1): KAGVTQTPRYLIKTRGQQVTLSCSPISGHRSVSWYQQTPGQGLQFLFEYFSETQRNKGNFPGRFSGRQFSNSRSEMNVSTLELGDSALYLCASSLGFEGEQFFGPGTRLTVL.

Remarks on this clone: The junction differs from germline at one of its ends, possibly a read error. The CDR3: CASRFEAGELFF. The CDR3 DNA reads as TGCGCCAGCCGCTTTGAGGCCGGGGAGCTGTTTTTT. This chain uses TRBV5-1 with TRBJ2-2; no firm D call. Germline-derived CDR1 and CDR2 are SGHRS and YFSETQ. This CDR3 is 12 amino acids long.

V and J are TRBV5-4 and TRBJ1-3; possibly TRBD1 for D (5 bases). The CDR3 extends over 17 amino acids. V shed 8 bases and J shed 0 bases, with 21 bases lying between them. The germline V gene encodes CDR1 SGHNT and CDR2 YYREEE (reference sequence). Written as DNA, the CDR3 is TGTGCCAGTAGCCGGGGCGATGCCTCCCTCTCTGGAAACACCATATATTTT. Amino acids: CASSRGDASLSGNTIYF. Drawing the rest from reference TRBV5-4 and TRBJ1-3, the complete variable domain is ETGVTQSPTHLIKTRGQQVTLRCSSQSGHNTVSWYQQALGQGPQFIFQYYREEENGRGNFPPRFSGLQFPNYSSELNVNALELDDSALYLCASSRGDASLSGNTIYFGEGSWLTVV.

This clone has only one observation. The chain links TRBV6-1 to TRBJ2-7, with D tentatively TRBD1 (6 bases). Trimming took 2 bases from V and 5 from J, leaving 7 bases between them. Looked up from germline, CDR1 is MNHNS and CDR2 is SASEGT. The CDR3 is 12 residues long. CDR3 in amino acids: CASSEQGNEQYF. DNA of the CDR3: TGTGCCAGCAGTGAACAGGGGAACGAGCAGTACTTC.

The CDR3 protein is CASSQPGQQNTGELFF. CDR3 coding DNA: TGTGCCAGCAGCCAACCGGGACAGCAGAACACCGGGGAGCTGTTTTTT. The chain carries TRBV11-3 and TRBJ2-2; 7 nucleotides align to TRBD1. CDR3 length equals 16 residues. With V trimmed by 5 bases and J by 1 base, 7 bases remained unmatched. Germline values: CDR1 SGHNT, CDR2 YENEEA. Full variable domain (rest looked up from reference TRBV11-3 and TRBJ2-2): EAGVVQSPRYKIIEKKQPVAFWCNPISGHNTLYWYLQNLGQGPELLIRYENEEAVDDSQLPKDRFSAERLKGVDSTLKIQPAELGDSAVYLCASSQPGQQNTGELFFGEGSRLTVL.

This chain uses TRBV7-2 with TRBJ2-7; 8 nucleotides match TRBD2. With 5 bases clipped from V and 6 bases from J, the junction kept 15 bases outside the gene matches. The CDR3 sequence is 16 residues long. The germline gives CDR1 SGHTA, CDR2 FQGNSA. The CDR3 loop is CASSHPLPGLGIEQYF. DNA of the CDR3: TGTGCCAGCAGCCACCCTCTACCGGGACTAGGTATCGAGCAGTACTTC.

The chain carries TRBV7-2 and TRBJ1-2, with TRBD1 identical over 11 bases. Germline CDR1 SGHTA, CDR2 FQGNSA. This CDR3 is 14 amino acids long. The V gene end was trimmed by 4 bases and the J gene end by 4 bases; junction bases not matched to a gene: 2. CDR3 sequence reads: CASSSGTGGYGYTF. In DNA, the CDR3 is TGTGCCAGCAGCTCCGGGACAGGGGGCTATGGCTACACCTTC.

Written as DNA, the CDR3 is TGTGCCAGCAGCTTAGGCTCAGGGACGTACACCGGGGAGCTGTTTTTT. Translating gives CASSLGSGTYTGELFF. This rearrangement joins TRBV13 to TRBJ2-2; D may correspond to TRBD1 or TRBD2 (5 bases each). The CDR3 loop spans 16 amino acids. V lost 0 bases, J lost 3 bases, and 11 bases lay in between. The V gene's germline CDR1 is PRHDT and CDR2 FYEKMQ (reference sequence).

The CDR3, as DNA: TGTGCCAGCAGTTACAGCCAGCACTATGGCTACACCTTC. Translation gives CASSYSQHYGYTF. The chain has TRBV6-5 and TRBJ1-2; D gene ambiguous. Between the trimmed V and J ends, which lost 2 bases and 3 bases, there was a span of 7 bases. The CDR3 contains 13 residues. Germline V lookup: CDR1 MNHEY, CDR2 SVGAGI.

The rearrangement links TRBV6-1 to TRBJ2-3; 8 nucleotides align to TRBD2. Germline loops: CDR1 MNHNS, CDR2 SASEGT. V shed 7 bases, J shed 1 base, and the junction held 4 bases outside the gene matches. The CDR3 runs to 14 residues. CDR3 amino acids: CASTAGDGTDTQYF. The CDR3 DNA is TGTGCCAGCACAGCGGGAGATGGCACAGATACGCAGTATTTT.

The chain couples TRBV10-3 to TRBJ1-4; D may be TRBD1 (5 bases). CDR3 length: 16 residues. Trimming shortened V by 0 bases and J by 2 bases, and 10 bases separated the two germline ends. Germline loops: CDR1 ENHRY, CDR2 SYGVKD. The chain's CDR3 is CAISESGGRTNEKLFF. The CDR3 DNA follows: TGTGCCATCAGTGAGTCGGGGGGACGGACTAATGAAAAACTGTTTTTT.

This chain uses TRBV19 with TRBJ2-1; 10 bases are a match to TRBD2. Germline CDR1 reads LNHDA; CDR2 reads SQIVND (reference sequence). The CDR3 sequence is 15 residues long. Trimming removed 1 base from V and 15 bases from J; junction bases left unmatched: 12. CDR3 bases: TGTGCCAGTAGTATAGTATTAACTAGCGGGACGCTTTTGTTCTTC. This gives the protein CASSIVLTSGTLLFF.

The rearrangement joins TRBV10-1 to TRBJ2-3, with TRBD2 matching over 8 bases. The V gene's germline CDR1 is WNHNN and CDR2 SYGVQD (reference sequence). V lost 5 bases to trimming and J lost 5 bases; unmatched junction nucleotides: 9. The CDR3 is 15 residues long. CDR3 amino acids: CASSPRTSYLDTQYF. CDR3 nucleotides: TGCGCCAGCAGTCCCCGGACTAGCTACCTAGATACGCAGTATTTT.

The rearrangement links TRBV5-6 to TRBJ2-7; D is undetermined. Germline-derived CDR1 and CDR2 are SGHDT and YYEEEE. Trimming shortened V by 4 bases and J by 0 bases, and 20 bases separated the two germline ends. The CDR3 is 17 residues long. The CDR3 sequence is CASSPLESHSSSYEQYF. The CDR3 nucleotides read TGTGCCAGCAGCCCCCTCGAGTCCCACTCGAGCTCCTACGAGCAGTACTTC.

This clone was picked up a small number of times. This rearrangement joins TRBV18 to TRBJ2-7; D gene ambiguous. From germline, CDR1 is KGHSH and CDR2 LQKENI. V gave up 3 bases and J gave up 7 bases, with 13 bases separating them. The CDR3 totals 13 residues. The chain's CDR3 is CASSPIQIEEQYF. DNA of the CDR3: TGTGCCAGCTCACCCATCCAAATCGAGGAGCAGTACTTC.

The chain carries TRBV18 and TRBJ1-2; perhaps TRBD1 as D (5 bases). The V end lost 6 bases, the J end lost 0 bases, and 17 bases lay between the germline ends. This CDR3 has 16 residues. Germline CDR1 reads KGHSH; CDR2 reads LQKENI. The CDR3 region is CASSAGGSFTNYGYTF. The DNA for the CDR3 is TGTGCCAGCTCCGCTGGGGGGTCCTTCACTAACTATGGCTACACCTTC. The whole variable domain, remainder taken from reference TRBV18 and TRBJ1-2, is NAGVMQNPRHLVRRRGQEARLRCSPMKGHSHVYWYRQLPEEGLKFMVYLQKENIIDESGMPKERFSAEFPKEGPSILRIQQVVRGDSAAYFCASSAGGSFTNYGYTFGSGTRLTVV.